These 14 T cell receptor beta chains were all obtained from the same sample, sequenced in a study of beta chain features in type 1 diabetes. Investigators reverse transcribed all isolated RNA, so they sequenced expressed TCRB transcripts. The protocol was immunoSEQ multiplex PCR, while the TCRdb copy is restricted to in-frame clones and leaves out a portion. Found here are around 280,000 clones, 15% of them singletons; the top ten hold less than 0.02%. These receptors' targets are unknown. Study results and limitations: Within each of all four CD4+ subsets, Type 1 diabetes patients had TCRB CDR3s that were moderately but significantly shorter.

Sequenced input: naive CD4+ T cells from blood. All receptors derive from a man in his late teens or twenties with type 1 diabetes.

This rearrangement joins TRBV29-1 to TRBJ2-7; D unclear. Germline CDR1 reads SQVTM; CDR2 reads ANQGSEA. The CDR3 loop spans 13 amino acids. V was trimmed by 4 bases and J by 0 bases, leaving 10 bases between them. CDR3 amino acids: CSVGFRLSYEQYF. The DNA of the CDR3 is TGCAGCGTTGGTTTCCGACTCTCCTACGAGCAGTACTTC.

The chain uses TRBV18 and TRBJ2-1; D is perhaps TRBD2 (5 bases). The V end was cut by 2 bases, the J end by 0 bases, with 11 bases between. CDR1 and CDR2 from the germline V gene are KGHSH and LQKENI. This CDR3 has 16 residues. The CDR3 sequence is CASSPRTEVSYNEQFF. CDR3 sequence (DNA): TGTGCCAGCTCACCAAGGACTGAGGTCTCCTACAATGAGCAGTTCTTC.

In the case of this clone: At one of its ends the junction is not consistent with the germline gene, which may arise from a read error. The CDR3 loop reads CSVGGLLNSEAFF. CDR3 nucleotides: TGCAGCGTTGGGGGGCTACTGAACTCTGAAGCTTTCTTT. The gene calls are TRBV29-1 and TRBJ1-1, with D maybe TRBD1 (6 bases). Germline CDR1 SQVTM, CDR2 ANQGSEA. This CDR3 spans 13 amino acids.

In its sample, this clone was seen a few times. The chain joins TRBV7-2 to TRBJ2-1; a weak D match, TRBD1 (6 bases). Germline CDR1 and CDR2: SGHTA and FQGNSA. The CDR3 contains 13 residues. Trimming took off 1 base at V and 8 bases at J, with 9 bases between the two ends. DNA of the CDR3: TGTGCCAGCAGCTTAGACAGGGACCATGAGCAGTTCTTC. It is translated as CASSLDRDHEQFF.

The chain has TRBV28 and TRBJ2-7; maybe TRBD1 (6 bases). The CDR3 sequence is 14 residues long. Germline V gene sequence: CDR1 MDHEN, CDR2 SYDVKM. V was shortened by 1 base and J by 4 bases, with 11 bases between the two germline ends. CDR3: CASSLYRDNYEQYF. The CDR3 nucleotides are TGTGCCAGCAGTTTATACAGGGATAATTACGAGCAGTACTTC. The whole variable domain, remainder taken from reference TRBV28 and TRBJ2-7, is DVKVTQSSRYLVKRTGEKVFLECVQDMDHENMFWYRQDPGLGLRLIYFSYDVKMKEKGDIPEGYSVSREKKERFSLILESASTNQTSMYLCASSLYRDNYEQYFGPGTRLTVT.

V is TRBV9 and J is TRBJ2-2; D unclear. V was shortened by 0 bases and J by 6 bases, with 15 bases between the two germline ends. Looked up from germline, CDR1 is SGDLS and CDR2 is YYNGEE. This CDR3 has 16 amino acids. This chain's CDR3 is CASSVGSLGWAGELFF. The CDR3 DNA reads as TGTGCCAGCAGCGTAGGTTCTCTAGGATGGGCCGGGGAGCTGTTTTTT.

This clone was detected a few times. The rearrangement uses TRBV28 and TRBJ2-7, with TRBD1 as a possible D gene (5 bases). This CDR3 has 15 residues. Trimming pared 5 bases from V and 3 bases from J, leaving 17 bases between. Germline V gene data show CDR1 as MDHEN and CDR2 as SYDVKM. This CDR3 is CASSSAATAYYEQYF. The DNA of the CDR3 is TGTGCCAGCAGTAGTGCGGCGACAGCTTACTACGAGCAGTACTTC.

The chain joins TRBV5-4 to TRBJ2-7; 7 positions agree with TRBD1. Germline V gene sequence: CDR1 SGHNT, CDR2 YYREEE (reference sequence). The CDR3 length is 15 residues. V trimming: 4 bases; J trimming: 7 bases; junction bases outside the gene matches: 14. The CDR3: CASSADTGDAREQYF. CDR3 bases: TGTGCCAGCAGCGCCGACACAGGGGACGCTAGGGAGCAGTACTTC.

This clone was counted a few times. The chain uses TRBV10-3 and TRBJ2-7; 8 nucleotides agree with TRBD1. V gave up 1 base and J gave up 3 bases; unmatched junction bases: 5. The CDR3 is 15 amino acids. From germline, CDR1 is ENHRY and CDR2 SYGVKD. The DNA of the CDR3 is TGTGCCATCAGTGAGTATGGACAGGGATTCTACGAGCAGTACTTC. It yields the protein CAISEYGQGFYEQYF.

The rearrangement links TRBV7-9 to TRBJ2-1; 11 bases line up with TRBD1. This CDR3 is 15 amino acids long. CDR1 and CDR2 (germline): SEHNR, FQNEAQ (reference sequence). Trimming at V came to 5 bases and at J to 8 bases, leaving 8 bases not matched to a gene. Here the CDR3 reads CASSPVRDRGDEQFF. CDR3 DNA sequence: TGTGCCAGCAGCCCAGTCCGGGACAGGGGGGATGAGCAGTTCTTC.

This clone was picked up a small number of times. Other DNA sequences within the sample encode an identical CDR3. CDR3 protein: CSVDLGYEQYF. In nucleotides, the CDR3 is TGCAGCGTCGACTTAGGCTACGAGCAGTACTTC. The chain has TRBV29-1 and TRBJ2-7, with D unclear. Germline V gives CDR1 SQVTM, CDR2 ANQGSEA. The CDR3 has 11 amino acids. Trimming took 6 bases from V and 3 from J, leaving 9 bases between them.

In DNA, the CDR3 is TGTGCCACCAGCAGGTGGACAGGGGCAGGGGAAAAACTGTTTTTT. Its translation: CATSRWTGAGEKLFF. The chain couples TRBV15 to TRBJ1-4, with TRBD1 matching over 9 bases. The CDR3 contains 15 residues. V lost 3 bases to trimming and J lost 8 bases; unmatched junction nucleotides: 7. Germline V gene sequence: CDR1 LNHNV, CDR2 YYDKDF (reference sequence).

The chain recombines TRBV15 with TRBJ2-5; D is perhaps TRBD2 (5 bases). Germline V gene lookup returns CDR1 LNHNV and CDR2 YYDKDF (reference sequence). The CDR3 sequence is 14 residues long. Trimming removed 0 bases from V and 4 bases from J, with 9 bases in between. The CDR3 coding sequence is TGTGCCACCAGCAGAGATGGTCGGGGAGAGACCCAGTACTTC. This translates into CATSRDGRGETQYF.

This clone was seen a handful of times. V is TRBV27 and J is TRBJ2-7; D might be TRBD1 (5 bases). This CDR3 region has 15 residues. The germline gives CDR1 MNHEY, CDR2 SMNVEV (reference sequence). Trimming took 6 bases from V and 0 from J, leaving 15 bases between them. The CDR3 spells CASRVGAESSYEQYF. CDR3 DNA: TGTGCCAGCAGGGTAGGGGCGGAGAGCTCCTACGAGCAGTACTTC.